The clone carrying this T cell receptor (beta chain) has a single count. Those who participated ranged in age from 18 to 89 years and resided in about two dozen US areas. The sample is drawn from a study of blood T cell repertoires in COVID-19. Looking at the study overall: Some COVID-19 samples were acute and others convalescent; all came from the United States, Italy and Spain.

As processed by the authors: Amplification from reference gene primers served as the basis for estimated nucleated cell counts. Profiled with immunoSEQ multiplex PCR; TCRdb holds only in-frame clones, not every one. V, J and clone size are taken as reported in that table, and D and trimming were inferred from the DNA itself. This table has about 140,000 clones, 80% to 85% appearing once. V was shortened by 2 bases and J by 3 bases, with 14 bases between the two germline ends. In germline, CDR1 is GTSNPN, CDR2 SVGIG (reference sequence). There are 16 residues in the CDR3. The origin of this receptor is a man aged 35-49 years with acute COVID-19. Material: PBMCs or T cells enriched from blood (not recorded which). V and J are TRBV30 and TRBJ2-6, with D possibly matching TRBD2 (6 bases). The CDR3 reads CAWSRPSVSGANVLTF. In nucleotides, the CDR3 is TGTGCCTGGAGTCGGCCTAGCGTAAGTGGGGCCAACGTCCTGACTTTC.